Below are 3 T cell receptor beta chains sequenced from a single sample in a study of T cells in Graves' hyperthyroidism and ophthalmopathy. There were TCR beta CDR3 regions amplified from RNA transcripts. The HTBI primer set served for first-round RT-PCR of the TCR CDR3. TCRdb independently ran MiXCR on the multiplex PCR reads; one entry per CDR3 protein. The table has approximately 690,000 distinct CDR3 sequences, roughly 20% seen once; the top ten hold 34%. Material: blood. The source is a man younger than 40 with Graves' ophthalmopathy.

The sample holds many counts of this clonotype. This chain links TRBV11-1 with TRBJ2-1; either TRBD1 or TRBD2 may fit D (5 bases each). Trimming left V 5 bases short and J 4 bases short, with 12 bases between. This CDR3 region has 14 residues. Germline V CDR1 and CDR2: SGHAT, FQDESV (reference sequence). The CDR3 region has the DNA TGTGCCAGCAGCATGGGACCTACTTACAATGAGCAGTTCTTC. Protein: CASSMGPTYNEQFF.

This clonotype was picked up many times. This rearrangement joins TRBV7-9 to TRBJ1-1; unclear D gene. Per germline, CDR1 SEHNR and CDR2 FQNEAQ (reference sequence). This CDR3 is 13 amino acids long. The V end lost 3 bases, the J end lost 7 bases, and 12 bases lay between the germline ends. CDR3 bases: TGTGCCAGCAGCTTGCAAAACGGACGTGAAGCTTTCTTT. This codes for CASSLQNGREAFF. The whole variable domain, remainder taken from reference TRBV7-9 and TRBJ1-1, is DTGVSQNPRHKITKRGQNVTFRCDPISEHNRLYWYRQTLGQGPEFLTYFQNEAQLEKSRLLSDRFSAERPKGSFSTLEIQRTEQGDSAMYLCASSLQNGREAFFGQGTRLTVV.

This clonotype occurred a few times. The rearrangement joins TRBV20-1 to TRBJ1-6; 9 nucleotides match TRBD1. Germline values: CDR1 DFQATT, CDR2 SNEGSKA (reference sequence). The CDR3 has 16 amino acids. Germline trimming cut 4 bases from V and 4 bases from J; bases unmatched to any gene: 8. In nucleotides, the CDR3 is TGCAGTGCTATCGGACAGGGGAACTTTTATAATTCACCCCTCCACTTT. Protein: CSAIGQGNFYNSPLHF.